Described below is a single T cell receptor beta chain sequence and its context. What it binds is not known. This sample is part of a study of beta chain features in type 1 diabetes. Whole-study results and caveats: TCRB CDR3s were moderately but significantly shorter in Type 1 diabetes patients in all four CD4+ subsets. Among type 1 diabetes patients, VDJ junctions had fewer insertions and more deletions.

Trimming pared 5 bases from V and 1 base from J, leaving 11 bases between. This CDR3 region has 14 residues. Germline V gene data show CDR1 as SGHTA and CDR2 as FQGNSA. Isolated RNA was reverse transcribed in full, so expressed TCRB transcripts were sequenced. The table came from immunoSEQ multiplex PCR; TCRdb's copy has only in-frame clones and leaves some out. The sample has hundreds of thousands of clones, over 10% seen once. The sequence derives from a man in his late teens or twenties with type 1 diabetes. The chain links TRBV7-2 to TRBJ1-1, with D possibly being TRBD1 (5 bases). The specimen sequenced was naive CD4+ T cells from blood. For the CDR3, the DNA is TGTGCCAGCAGCCCGGGACGGACGAACACTGAAGCTTTCTTT. It yields the protein CASSPGRTNTEAFF.